One sample yielded the 21 T cell receptor beta chains listed below, sequenced in a study of human T cells and chemical hapten exposure (dated by TCRdb to the early 2020s). Library preparation employed RACE. The reads were generated on a NextSeq 500. TCRdb reran the public reads through fastp at Q25 and MiXCR, keeping productive beta chains. All rows with the same CDR3 protein become a single entry with the most common DNA and genes. The sample has roughly 60,000 distinct CDR3 sequences on record, 12% of them singletons. The ten largest clones represent about 2.4% of the sample. In light of the paper, this sample's time point label describes: patch test 3, about 24 weeks after DPC sensitization. The treatment or condition tag for this specimen amounts to: therapeutic diphenylcyclopropenone sensitization with weekly scalp DPC. The sample was whole blood, taken in connection with sensitization to the hapten diphenylcyclopropenone (DPC). The origin of the receptors is a man aged 25-45 years with alopecia areata. Some clones in this sample may be carry-over from other donors' samples.

There are many counts of this clonotype. The chain joins TRBV7-2 to TRBJ2-2; D uncertain. The CDR3 sequence is 12 residues long. The V end lost 6 bases, the J end lost 1 base, and 3 bases lay between the germline ends. Germline V CDR1 and CDR2: SGHTA, FQGNSA. The CDR3 DNA reads as TGTGCCAGCAGACTGAACACCGGGGAGCTGTTTTTT. It specifies CASRLNTGELFF.

The chain recombines TRBV9 with TRBJ2-7; 8 bases are shared with TRBD1. This CDR3 comprises 14 residues. Germline V gene sequence: CDR1 SGDLS, CDR2 YYNGEE. J gave up 3 bases and V 3 bases, and 5 bases lay outside the gene matches. The CDR3: CASSDGQGLYEQYF. The CDR3 DNA follows: TGTGCCAGCAGCGATGGACAGGGCCTCTACGAGCAGTACTTC.

At least ten counts were recorded for this clonotype. V is TRBV6-6 and J is TRBJ1-5; no clear D gene. Trimming took 7 bases from V and 1 from J, leaving 8 bases between them. This CDR3 spans 13 amino acids. Looked up from germline, CDR1 is MNHNY and CDR2 is SVGAGI (reference sequence). The CDR3 spells CASNGDSNQPQHF. CDR3 DNA sequence: TGTGCCAGCAACGGAGACAGCAATCAGCCCCAGCATTTT.

On this clonotype itself: A much larger clonotype is one base distant, so this may be a read error. The CDR3 region has the DNA TGTGCCAGCGGCTTGAGCGGGGGCCCGGCCCAAGAGACCCAGTACTTC. Amino acids: CASGLSGGPAQETQYF. This sequence joins TRBV11-2 and TRBJ2-5; 8 nucleotides match TRBD2. Germline V CDR1 and CDR2: SGHAT, FQNNGV. The CDR3 runs 16 residues.

This clonotype was seen ten or more times. This rearrangement joins TRBV6-2 or TRBV6-3 to TRBJ1-2; 8 bases match TRBD1. The V gene end was trimmed by 2 bases and the J gene end by 0 bases; junction bases not matched to a gene: 8. CDR3 length: 17 amino acids. The V gene's germline CDR1 is MNHEY and CDR2 SVGEGT. The CDR3 here is CASSYGTGGSSNYGYTF. CDR3 DNA sequence: TGTGCCAGCAGTTACGGGACAGGAGGCTCCTCTAACTATGGCTACACCTTC.

The table lists this clonotype with many counts. V gene TRBV12-5 combines with J gene TRBJ2-7, with D possibly matching TRBD1 (6 bases). Per germline, CDR1 LGHNT and CDR2 FRNRAP. V was shortened by 3 bases and J by 0 bases, with 15 bases between the two germline ends. This CDR3 has 16 residues. CDR3: CASGFFRGHNSYEQYF. The CDR3 region has the DNA TGTGCTAGTGGTTTCTTCAGGGGACACAACTCCTACGAGCAGTACTTC.

There are many counts of this clonotype. The rearrangement joins TRBV7-6 to TRBJ2-7; TRBD1 agrees at 9 bases. Trimming cost V 5 bases and J 2 bases; bases outside gene matches: 4. The CDR3 length is 14 residues. From germline, CDR1 is SGHVS and CDR2 FNYEAQ. The CDR3 spells CASSRDRATYEQYF. CDR3 DNA sequence: TGTGCCAGCAGCCGGGACAGGGCTACCTACGAGCAGTACTTC. Filled out from reference TRBV7-6 and TRBJ2-7, the complete variable domain reads GAGVSQSPRYKVTKRGQDVALRCDPISGHVSLYWYRQALGQGPEFLTYFNYEAQQDKSGLPNDRFSAERPEGSISTLTIQRTEQRDSAMYRCASSRDRATYEQYFGPGTRLTVT.

As for this clonotype: This likely comes from a read error, as the CDR3 has no conserved phenylalanine or tryptophan at its end. V is TRBV4-2 and J is TRBJ1-5, with a tentative D call TRBD1 (5 bases). Trimming shortened V by 2 bases and J by 1 base, and 9 bases separated the two germline ends. This CDR3 comprises 15 residues. Germline CDR1 LGHNA, CDR2 YNFKEQ. The CDR3 DNA sequence: TGTGCCAGCAGCCAAACCCAGGGAAGCAATCAGCCCCAGCATTTA. Protein sequence: CASSQTQGSNQPQHL.

This clonotype was seen repeatedly, ten times or more. This chain connects TRBV20-1 to TRBJ2-1; 13 bases line up with TRBD2. Germline CDR1 and CDR2: DFQATT and SNEGSKA (reference sequence). CDR3 length: 17 amino acids. Unmatched junction bases numbered 12, after V lost 1 base and J lost 9 bases. CDR3: CSARGMPGTSGAFEQFF. The CDR3 DNA is TGCAGTGCTAGAGGAATGCCGGGGACTAGCGGGGCTTTTGAGCAGTTCTTC.

This clonotype was seen more than once but under ten times. This chain uses TRBV29-1 with TRBJ1-1; unclear D gene. The V end lost 8 bases, the J end lost 5 bases, and 12 bases lay between the germline ends. CDR3 length equals 11 residues. CDR1 is SQVTM, CDR2 ANQGSEA, per germline. The CDR3 here is CSPRPGTEAFF. DNA for the CDR3: TGCAGCCCCAGACCTGGGACTGAAGCTTTCTTT.

The V gene is TRBV3-1, the J gene TRBJ2-7; D call uncertain. Looked up from germline, CDR1 is LGHDT and CDR2 is YNNKEL (reference sequence). Trimming removed 2 bases from V and 7 bases from J, with 12 bases in between. The CDR3 is made up of 13 amino acids. CDR3 nucleotide sequence: TGTGCCAGCAGCCAATACCAGGCGCGGGAGCAGTACTTC. This translates into CASSQYQAREQYF.

This clonotype has ten or more counts. The chain joins TRBV7-6 to TRBJ1-1; no clear D. The CDR3 extends over 13 amino acids. V lost 5 bases and J lost 1, with 8 bases in between. The germline gives CDR1 SGHVS, CDR2 FNYEAQ. CDR3 nucleotide sequence: TGTGCCAGCAGCCCCCCCGGGAACACTGAAGCTTTCTTT. Protein sequence: CASSPPGNTEAFF.

Ten or more counts support this clonotype. V gene TRBV5-4 combines with J gene TRBJ1-2; D is undetermined. CDR3 length: 17 amino acids. Germline loops: CDR1 SGHNT, CDR2 YYREEE (reference sequence). Trimming took 1 base from V and 8 from J, leaving 24 bases between them. The DNA of the CDR3 is TGTGCCAGCAGCTTGCCCTCGCGGGCCACCCCCCGAGAGGGCTACACCTTC. Its protein is CASSLPSRATPREGYTF.

V and J are TRBV5-1 and TRBJ1-5; TRBD1 aligns across 9 bases. The trim removed 4 bases at V and 7 bases at J, leaving 9 bases unmatched. CDR1 and CDR2 from the germline V gene are SGHRS and YFSETQ. The CDR3 sequence is 15 residues long. The CDR3, as DNA: TGCGCCAGCAGCCTCTCCGGGACAGGGTCACAGCCCCAGCATTTT. Residues: CASSLSGTGSQPQHF.

There are a few counts of this clonotype. The V call is TRBV20-1, the J call TRBJ2-1, with TRBD2 as a possible D gene (7 bases). CDR3 length: 14 residues. V was clipped by 4 bases and J by 2 bases, with 12 bases between them. The V gene's germline CDR1 is DFQATT and CDR2 SNEGSKA (reference sequence). The CDR3 sequence: CSAIKGGAYNEQFF. The CDR3, as DNA: TGCAGTGCTATAAAGGGGGGGGCCTACAATGAGCAGTTCTTC.

This clonotype was seen a few times. The CDR3 loop reads CASSIPDRPQGGYTF. The CDR3 DNA reads as TGTGCCAGCAGTATTCCGGACAGGCCCCAAGGGGGCTACACCTTC. V is TRBV12-3 or TRBV12-4 and J is TRBJ1-2; 7 bases match TRBD1. J lost 8 bases, V lost 5 bases, and 14 bases had no gene match. This CDR3 is 15 amino acids long.

The chain carries TRBV5-1 and TRBJ1-1, with a possible D match to TRBD1 (6 bases). The CDR3 contains 15 residues. Germline loops: CDR1 SGHRS, CDR2 YFSETQ. Trimming left V 4 bases short and J 4 bases short, with 17 bases between. The CDR3: CASSTQGQSATEAFF. The CDR3 nucleotides read TGCGCCAGCAGCACTCAGGGGCAATCGGCCACTGAAGCTTTCTTT. Combining the CDR3 with reference TRBV5-1 and TRBJ1-1 gives the whole variable domain KAGVTQTPRYLIKTRGQQVTLSCSPISGHRSVSWYQQTPGQGLQFLFEYFSETQRNKGNFPGRFSGRQFSNSRSEMNVSTLELGDSALYLCASSTQGQSATEAFFGQGTRLTVV.

The CDR3, as DNA: TGTGCCAGCAGCGAAGTACCGGGACAGGGCGCGGAAAAACTGTTTTTT. It encodes CASSEVPGQGAEKLFF. V usage is TRBV6-5 and J usage is TRBJ1-4, with 9 nucleotides matching TRBD1. The CDR3 length is 16 residues. Germline lookup yields CDR1 MNHEY and CDR2 SVGAGI. Losses at the gene ends were 6 bases for V and 8 bases for J; bases not matched to a gene: 13.

This clonotype has at least ten counts. The chain links TRBV7-7 to TRBJ1-3; TRBD1 is a possible D gene (6 bases). This CDR3 has 18 amino acids. Trimming pared 5 bases from V and 0 bases from J, leaving 20 bases between. Germline loops: CDR1 SSHAT, CDR2 FNYEAQ (reference sequence). The CDR3 protein is CASSPYPRGQHSGNTIYF. The DNA of the CDR3 is TGTGCCAGCAGCCCCTACCCCCGAGGACAGCACTCTGGAAACACCATATATTTT. Drawing the rest from reference TRBV7-7 and TRBJ1-3, the complete variable domain is GAGVSQSPRYKVTKRGQDVTLRCDPISSHATLYWYQQALGQGPEFLTYFNYEAQPDKSGLPSDRFSAERPEGSISTLTIQRTEQRDSAMYRCASSPYPRGQHSGNTIYFGEGSWLTVV.

V is TRBV11-1 and J is TRBJ2-1, with 11 bases fitting TRBD2. The trim removed 5 bases at V and 5 bases at J, leaving 5 bases unmatched. The CDR3 sequence is 15 residues long. Looked up from germline, CDR1 is SGHAT and CDR2 is FQDESV (reference sequence). CDR3 sequence reads: CASSLTSGGNNEQFF. CDR3 bases: TGTGCCAGCAGCCTAACTAGCGGGGGCAACAATGAGCAGTTCTTC.

This clonotype was observed a few times. The chain couples TRBV4-1 to TRBJ1-1, with D unclear. The V end was cut by 3 bases, the J end by 3 bases, with 2 bases between. The V gene's germline CDR1 is MGHRA and CDR2 YSYEKL. The CDR3 totals 11 residues. DNA for the CDR3: TGCGCCAGCAGCCATGACACTGAAGCTTTCTTT. This codes for CASSHDTEAFF.